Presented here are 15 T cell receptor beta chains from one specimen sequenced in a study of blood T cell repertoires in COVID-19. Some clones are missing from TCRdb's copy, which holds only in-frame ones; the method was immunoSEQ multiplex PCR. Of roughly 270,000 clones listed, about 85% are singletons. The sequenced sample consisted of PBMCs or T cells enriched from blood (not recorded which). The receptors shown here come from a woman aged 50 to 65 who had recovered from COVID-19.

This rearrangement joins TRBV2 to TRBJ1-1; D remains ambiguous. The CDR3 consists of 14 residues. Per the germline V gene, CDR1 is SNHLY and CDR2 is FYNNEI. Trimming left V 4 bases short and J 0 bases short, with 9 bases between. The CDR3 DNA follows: TGTGCCAGCAGTGGTAACACCATGAACACTGAAGCTTTCTTT. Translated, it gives CASSGNTMNTEAFF.

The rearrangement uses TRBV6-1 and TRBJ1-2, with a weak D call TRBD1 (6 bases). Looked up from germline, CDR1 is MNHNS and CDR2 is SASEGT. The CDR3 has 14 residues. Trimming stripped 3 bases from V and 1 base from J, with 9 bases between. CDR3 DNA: TGTGCCAGCAGTGACAGGGGCAATAACTATGGCTACACCTTC. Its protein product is CASSDRGNNYGYTF.

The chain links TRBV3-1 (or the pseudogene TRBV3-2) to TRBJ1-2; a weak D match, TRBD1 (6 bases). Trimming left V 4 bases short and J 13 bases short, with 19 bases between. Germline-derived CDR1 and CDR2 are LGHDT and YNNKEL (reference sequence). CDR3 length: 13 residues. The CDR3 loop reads CASSLGTEQGGTF. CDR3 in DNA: TGTGCCAGCAGCCTGGGGACGGAACAGGGCGGCACCTTC.

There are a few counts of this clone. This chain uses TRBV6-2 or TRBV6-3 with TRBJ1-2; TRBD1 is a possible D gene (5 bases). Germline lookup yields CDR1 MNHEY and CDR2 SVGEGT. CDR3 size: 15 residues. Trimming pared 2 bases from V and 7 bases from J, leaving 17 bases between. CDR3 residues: CASSYDGEGRGGYTF. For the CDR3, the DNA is TGTGCCAGCAGTTACGACGGGGAGGGGAGAGGTGGCTACACCTTC.

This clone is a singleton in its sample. The CDR3 DNA sequence: TGCGCCAGCACTCCGGGTTCTTATCAGCCCCAGCATTTT. This encodes CASTPGSYQPQHF. V is TRBV10-2 and J is TRBJ1-5; no clear D. This CDR3 is 13 amino acids long. Trimming left V 7 bases short and J 5 bases short, with 12 bases between. CDR1 and CDR2 from the germline V gene are WSHSY and SAAADI.

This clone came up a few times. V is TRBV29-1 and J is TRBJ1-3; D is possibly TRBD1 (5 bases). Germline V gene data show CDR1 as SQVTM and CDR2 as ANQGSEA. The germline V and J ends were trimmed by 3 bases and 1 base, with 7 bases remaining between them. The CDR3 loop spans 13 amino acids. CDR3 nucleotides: TGCAGCGTTGACCCAGGGTCTGGAAACACCATATATTTT. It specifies CSVDPGSGNTIYF.

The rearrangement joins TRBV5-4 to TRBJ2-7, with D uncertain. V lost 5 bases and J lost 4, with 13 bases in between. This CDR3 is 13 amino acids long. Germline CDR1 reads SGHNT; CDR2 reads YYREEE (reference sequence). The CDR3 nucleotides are TGTGCCAGCAGTAATAATCGAGAGTACGAGCAGTACTTC. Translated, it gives CASSNNREYEQYF.

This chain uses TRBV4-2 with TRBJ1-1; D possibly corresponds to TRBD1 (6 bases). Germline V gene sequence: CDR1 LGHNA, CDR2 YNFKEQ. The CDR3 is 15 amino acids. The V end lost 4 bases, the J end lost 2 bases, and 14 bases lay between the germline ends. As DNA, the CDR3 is TGTGCCAGCAGCCCGGACGGACAGTTTAACACTGAAGCTTTCTTT. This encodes CASSPDGQFNTEAFF.

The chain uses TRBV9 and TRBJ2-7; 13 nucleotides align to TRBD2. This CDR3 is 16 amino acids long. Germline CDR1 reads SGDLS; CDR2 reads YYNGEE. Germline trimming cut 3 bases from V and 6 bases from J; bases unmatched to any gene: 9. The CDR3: CASSATGLAGDGEQYF. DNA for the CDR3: TGTGCCAGCAGCGCCACTGGACTAGCGGGAGATGGCGAGCAGTACTTC.

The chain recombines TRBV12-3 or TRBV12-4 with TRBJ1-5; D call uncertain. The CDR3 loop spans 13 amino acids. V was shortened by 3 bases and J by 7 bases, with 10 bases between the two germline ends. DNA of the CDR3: TGTGCCAGCAGTTTCGGGGTCCACCAGCCCCAGCATTTT. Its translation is CASSFGVHQPQHF.

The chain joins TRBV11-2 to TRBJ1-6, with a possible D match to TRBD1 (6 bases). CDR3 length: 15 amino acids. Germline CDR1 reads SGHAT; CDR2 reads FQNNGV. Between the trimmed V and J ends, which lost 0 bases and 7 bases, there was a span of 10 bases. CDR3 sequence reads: CASSLDRTANSPLHF. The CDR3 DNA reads TGTGCCAGCAGCTTAGATCGGACAGCAAATTCACCCCTCCACTTT.

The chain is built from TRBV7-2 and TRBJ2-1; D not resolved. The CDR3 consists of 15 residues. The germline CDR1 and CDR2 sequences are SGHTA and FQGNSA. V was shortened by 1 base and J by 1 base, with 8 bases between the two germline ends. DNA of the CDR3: TGTGCCAGCAGCTTAGGCGACGGGTCCTACAATGAGCAGTTCTTC. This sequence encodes CASSLGDGSYNEQFF. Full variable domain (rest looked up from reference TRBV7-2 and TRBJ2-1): GAGVSQSPSNKVTEKGKDVELRCDPISGHTALYWYRQSLGQGLEFLIYFQGNSAPDKSGLPSDRFSAERTGGSVSTLTIQRTQQEDSAVYLCASSLGDGSYNEQFFGPGTRLTVL.

Written as DNA, the CDR3 is TGTGCCAGCAGCCAAGGACTAGCAGTTTACAATGAGCAGTTCTTC. Protein product: CASSQGLAVYNEQFF. The chain has TRBV3-1 (or the pseudogene TRBV3-2) and TRBJ2-1; 7 nucleotides agree with TRBD2. The CDR3 is made up of 15 amino acids. Germline loops: CDR1 LGHDT, CDR2 YNNKEL (reference sequence). J gave up 4 bases and V 1 base, and 4 bases lay outside the gene matches.

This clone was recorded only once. The CDR3 loop reads CASSEVGGPQETQYF. The CDR3 bases are TGTGCCAGCAGCGAAGTGGGAGGGCCACAAGAGACCCAGTACTTC. The V gene is TRBV9, the J gene TRBJ2-5, with TRBD2 matching 7 bases. This CDR3 comprises 15 residues. Germline CDR1 reads SGDLS; CDR2 reads YYNGEE. Trimming took 3 bases from V and 2 from J; bases not matched to a gene: 7.

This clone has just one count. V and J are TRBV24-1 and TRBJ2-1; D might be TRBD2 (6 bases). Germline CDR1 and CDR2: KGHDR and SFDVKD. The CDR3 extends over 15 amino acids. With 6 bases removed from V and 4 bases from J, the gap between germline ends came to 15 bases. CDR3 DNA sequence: TGTGCCACCAGTACTCAGGAGGGGCTTTACAATGAGCAGTTCTTC. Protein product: CATSTQEGLYNEQFF.